The present entry profiles one T cell receptor (beta chain) with its context. Its antigen is undetermined. Here immunoSEQ multiplex PCR was the method, and the copy in TCRdb shows in-frame clones only, minus some. The data hold about 50,000 clones, with approximately 94% observed a single time. The sample belongs to a study of T cell therapy after organ transplantation. Trimming removed 10 bases at V and 0 bases at J, with 7 bases between. The germline CDR1 and CDR2 sequences are SEHNR and FQNEAQ (reference sequence). The CDR3 runs to 12 residues. Sequencing used CD8+ T cells from blood, obtained before autologous CMV-specific T cell therapy. V is TRBV7-9 and J is TRBJ1-3; D gene unclear. This sequence originates from a human patient who had received a solid organ transplant and had CMV disease. CDR3 bases: TGTGCCATCGTCAGCTCTGGAAACACCATATATTTT. It specifies CAIVSSGNTIYF.